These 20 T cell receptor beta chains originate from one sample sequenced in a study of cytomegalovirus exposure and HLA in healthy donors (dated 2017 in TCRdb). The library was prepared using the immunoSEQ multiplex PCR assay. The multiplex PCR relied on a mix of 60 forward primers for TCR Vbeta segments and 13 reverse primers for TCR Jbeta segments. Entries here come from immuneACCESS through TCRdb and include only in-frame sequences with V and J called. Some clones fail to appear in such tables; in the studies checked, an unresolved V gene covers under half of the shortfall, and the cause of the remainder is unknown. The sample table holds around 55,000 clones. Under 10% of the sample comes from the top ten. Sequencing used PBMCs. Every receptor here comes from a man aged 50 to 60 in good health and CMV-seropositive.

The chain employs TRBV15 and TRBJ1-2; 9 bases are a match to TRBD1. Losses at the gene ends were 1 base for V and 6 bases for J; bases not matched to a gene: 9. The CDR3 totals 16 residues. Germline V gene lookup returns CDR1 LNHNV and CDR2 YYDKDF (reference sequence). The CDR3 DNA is TGTGCCACCAGCAGAGTCACGACAGGGGGATGGGATGGCTACACCTTC. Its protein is CATSRVTTGGWDGYTF.

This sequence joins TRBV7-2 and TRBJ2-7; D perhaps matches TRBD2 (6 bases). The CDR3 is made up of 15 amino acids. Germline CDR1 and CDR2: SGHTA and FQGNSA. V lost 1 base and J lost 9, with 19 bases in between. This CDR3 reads CASSLVGGDPNGQYF. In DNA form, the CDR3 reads TGTGCCAGCAGCTTAGTCGGCGGGGACCCGAATGGGCAGTACTTC.

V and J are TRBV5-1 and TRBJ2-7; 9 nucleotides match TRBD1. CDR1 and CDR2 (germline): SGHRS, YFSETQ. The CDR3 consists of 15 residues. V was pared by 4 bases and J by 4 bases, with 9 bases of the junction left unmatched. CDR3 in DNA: TGCGCCAGCAGCCCTTCGGGACAGGGAGGGTACGAGCAGTACTTC. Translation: CASSPSGQGGYEQYF.

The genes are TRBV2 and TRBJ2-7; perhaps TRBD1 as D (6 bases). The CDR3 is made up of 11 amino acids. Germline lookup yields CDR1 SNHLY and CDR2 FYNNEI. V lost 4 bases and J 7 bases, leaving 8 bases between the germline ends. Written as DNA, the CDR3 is TGTGCCAGCAGTGCGGGGACAGAGCAGTACTTC. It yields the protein CASSAGTEQYF.

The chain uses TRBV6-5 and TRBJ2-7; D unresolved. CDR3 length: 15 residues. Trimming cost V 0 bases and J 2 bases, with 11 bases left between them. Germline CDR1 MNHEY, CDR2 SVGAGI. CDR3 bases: TGTGCCAGCAGTTACTCGATAGGCGGCGCCTACGAGCAGTACTTC. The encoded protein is CASSYSIGGAYEQYF.

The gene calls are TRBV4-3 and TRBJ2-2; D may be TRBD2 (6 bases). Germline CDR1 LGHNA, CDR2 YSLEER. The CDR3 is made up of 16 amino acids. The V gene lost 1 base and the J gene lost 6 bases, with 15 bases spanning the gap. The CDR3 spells CASSQAAGRRAGELFF. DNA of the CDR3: TGCGCCAGCAGCCAAGCTGCCGGGAGACGCGCCGGGGAGCTGTTTTTT.

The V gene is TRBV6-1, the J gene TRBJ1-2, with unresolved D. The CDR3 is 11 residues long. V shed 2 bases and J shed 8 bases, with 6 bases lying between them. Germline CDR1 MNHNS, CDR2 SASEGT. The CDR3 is CASSENSGYTF. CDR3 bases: TGTGCCAGCAGTGAAAACAGCGGCTACACCTTC.

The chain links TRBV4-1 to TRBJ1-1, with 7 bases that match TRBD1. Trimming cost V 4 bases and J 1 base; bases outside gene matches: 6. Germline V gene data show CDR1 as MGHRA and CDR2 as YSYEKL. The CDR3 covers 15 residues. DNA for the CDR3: TGCGCCAGCAGCCCTTTGGGACAGAGGAACACTGAAGCTTTCTTT. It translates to CASSPLGQRNTEAFF.

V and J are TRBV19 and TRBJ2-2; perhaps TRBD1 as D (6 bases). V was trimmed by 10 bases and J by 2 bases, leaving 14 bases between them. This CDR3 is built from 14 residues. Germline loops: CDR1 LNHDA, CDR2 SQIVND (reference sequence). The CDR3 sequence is CAIQDRLNTGELFF. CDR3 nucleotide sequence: TGTGCCATCCAGGACAGACTTAACACCGGGGAGCTGTTTTTT.

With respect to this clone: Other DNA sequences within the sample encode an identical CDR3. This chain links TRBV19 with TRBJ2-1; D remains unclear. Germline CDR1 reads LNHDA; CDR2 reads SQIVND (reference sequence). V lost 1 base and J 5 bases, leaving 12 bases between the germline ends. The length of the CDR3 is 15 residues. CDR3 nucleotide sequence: TGTGCCAGTAGTATAGGCCCCCTGGAGCACAATGAGCAGTTCTTC. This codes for CASSIGPLEHNEQFF.

In DNA, the CDR3 is TGTGCCAGCAGTGAGTCGGTGAACACTGAAGCTTTCTTT. This codes for CASSESVNTEAFF. The rearrangement uses TRBV2 and TRBJ1-1; D ambiguous. The CDR3 spans 13 residues. V was pared by 3 bases and J by 0 bases, with 5 bases between. Germline lookup yields CDR1 SNHLY and CDR2 FYNNEI.

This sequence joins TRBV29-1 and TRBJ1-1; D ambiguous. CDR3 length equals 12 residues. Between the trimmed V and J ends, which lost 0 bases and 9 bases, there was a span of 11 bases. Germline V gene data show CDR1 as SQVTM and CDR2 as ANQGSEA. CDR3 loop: CSVEDDKAKAFF. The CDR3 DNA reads TGCAGCGTTGAAGATGACAAGGCGAAAGCTTTCTTT.

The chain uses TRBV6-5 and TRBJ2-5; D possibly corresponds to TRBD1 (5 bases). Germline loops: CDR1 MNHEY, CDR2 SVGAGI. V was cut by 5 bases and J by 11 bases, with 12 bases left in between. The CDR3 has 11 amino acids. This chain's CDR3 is CASSKKTEQYF. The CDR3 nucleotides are TGTGCCAGCAGTAAAAAGACAGAGCAGTACTTC.

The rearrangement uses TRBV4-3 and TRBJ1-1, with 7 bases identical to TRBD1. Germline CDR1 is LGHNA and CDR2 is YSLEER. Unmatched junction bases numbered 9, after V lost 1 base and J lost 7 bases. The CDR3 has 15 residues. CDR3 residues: CASSQGPTGHFEAFF. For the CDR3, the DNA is TGCGCCAGCAGCCAAGGCCCGACAGGGCATTTTGAAGCTTTCTTT.

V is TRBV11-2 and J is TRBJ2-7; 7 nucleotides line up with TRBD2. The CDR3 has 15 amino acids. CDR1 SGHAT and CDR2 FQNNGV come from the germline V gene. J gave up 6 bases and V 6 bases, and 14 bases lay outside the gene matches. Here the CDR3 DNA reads TGTGCCAGCAGGCGTCCCGGGGGAGGGAAGGCCGAGCAGTACTTC. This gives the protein CASRRPGGGKAEQYF.

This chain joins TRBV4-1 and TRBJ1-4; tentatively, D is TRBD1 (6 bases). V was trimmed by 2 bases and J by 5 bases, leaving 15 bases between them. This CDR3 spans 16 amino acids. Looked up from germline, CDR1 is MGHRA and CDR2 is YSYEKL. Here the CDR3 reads CASSQQGTGSNEKLFF. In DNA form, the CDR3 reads TGCGCCAGCAGCCAACAGGGGACGGGCAGCAATGAAAAACTGTTTTTT.

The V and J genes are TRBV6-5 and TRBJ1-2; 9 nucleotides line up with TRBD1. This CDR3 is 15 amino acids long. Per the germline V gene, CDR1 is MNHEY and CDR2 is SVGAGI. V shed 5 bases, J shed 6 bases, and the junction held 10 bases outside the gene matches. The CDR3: CASSVRGQGYDGYTF. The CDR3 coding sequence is TGTGCCAGCAGTGTTAGGGGACAGGGTTACGATGGCTACACCTTC.

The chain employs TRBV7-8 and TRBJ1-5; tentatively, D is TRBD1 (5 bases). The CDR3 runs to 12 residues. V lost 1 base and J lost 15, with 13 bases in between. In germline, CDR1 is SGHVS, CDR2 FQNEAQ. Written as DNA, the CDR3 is TGTGCCAGCAGCTTAGTGGGCGGGGCCTCGCATTTT. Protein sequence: CASSLVGGASHF.

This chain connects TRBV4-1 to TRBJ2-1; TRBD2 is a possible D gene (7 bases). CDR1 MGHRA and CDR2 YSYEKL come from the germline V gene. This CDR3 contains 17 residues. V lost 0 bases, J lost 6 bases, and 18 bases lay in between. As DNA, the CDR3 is TGCGCCAGCAGCCAAGATCCCCCTAGCGGAGGGGGCAATGAGCAGTTCTTC. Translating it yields CASSQDPPSGGGNEQFF.

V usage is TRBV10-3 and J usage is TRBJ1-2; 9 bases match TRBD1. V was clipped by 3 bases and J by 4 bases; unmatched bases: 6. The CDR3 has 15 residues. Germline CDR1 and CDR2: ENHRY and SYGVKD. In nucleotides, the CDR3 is TGTGCCATCAGTGATTCCGGGACAGGGCCCTATGGCTACACCTTC. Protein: CAISDSGTGPYGYTF.